This T cell receptor (beta chain) was documented in a study of monozygotic twins with inflammatory bowel disease. TCRdb reprocessed the 5' RACE reads; each CDR3 protein has one entry and no DNA is given. Here the sample table reports some 190,000 distinct CDR3 sequences. Germline V gene data show CDR1 as SGHRS and CDR2 as YFSETQ. CDR3 length: 14 amino acids. This receptor was taken from a human donor with ulcerative colitis or Crohn's disease, or a healthy co-twin of an affected twin (not recorded which). The chain combines TRBV5-1 with TRBJ1-1; checking the TCRdb D call of TRBD1 is not possible without DNA. The material sequenced was blood. CDR3 region: CASSYGGMNTEAFF.